This T cell receptor (beta chain) came from a study of early T cells in non-severe SARS-CoV-2 infection. Study information: Alpha and beta chains were unpaired, from unsorted whole-blood bulk RNA.

This clonotype was counted a few times. The TCR library protocol attached unique molecular identifiers to the individual cDNA molecules. TCRdb reprocessed the 5' RACE reads with MiXCR, giving one entry per CDR3 protein. Found here are more than 85,000 distinct CDR3 sequences, about 12% of them singletons; the top ten hold about 4%. The material was whole blood, obtained at baseline. The sequence was obtained from an adult who was a healthcare worker with PCR-confirmed SARS-CoV-2 infection or an uninfected control (not recorded which).

The CDR3: CASSPKGEQETQYF. The CDR3 DNA reads as TGTGCCAGCAGCCCGAAGGGGGAACAAGAGACCCAGTACTTC. The chain joins TRBV7-9 to TRBJ2-5; D may be TRBD1 (6 bases). Germline CDR1 reads SEHNR; CDR2 reads FQNEAQ (reference sequence). The CDR3 extends over 14 amino acids. V lost 5 bases to trimming and J lost 2 bases, with 12 bases between them.